These T cell receptor beta chains were read from a single sample in a study of CD8 T cells in ankylosing spondylitis. TCRdb reprocessed the 5' RACE reads via MiXCR and lists one record per CDR3 protein. The table shows 470,000 or so distinct CDR3 sequences, with 25% to 30% occurring only once. The sequencing input was blood, either unsorted or a sorted T cell fraction (not recorded which). The receptors shown here come from a male donor with ankylosing spondylitis. Each CDR3 is given with its conserved first and last residue. D genes are given only for firm matches. Size is omitted from some rows. Given values are once, few, many or a class for expanded clones.

D,J,V,size,DNA,CDR3
NA,TRBJ2-1,TRBV11-2,few,TGTGCCAGCAGCTTAGAACGGGGGGCCGGCGAGCAGTTCTTC,CASSLERGAGEQFF
NA,TRBJ1-2,TRBV12-3/TRBV12-4,many,TGTGCCAGCAGTTTGGGCGGATTTAACTATGGCTACACCTTC,CASSLGGFNYGYTF
NA,TRBJ2-1,TRBV24-1,few,TGTGCCACCAGTGATTTGTTAGTGGGGGTACGCTCCTACAATGAGCAGTTCTTC,CATSDLLVGVRSYNEQFF
NA,TRBJ1-4,TRBV6-1,NA,TGTGCCGCCACCCGACCGGGGGGAGCAACTAATGAAAAACTGTTTTTT,CAATRPGGATNEKLFF
NA,TRBJ2-1,TRBV9,once,TGTGCCAGCAGTCGACCCGGGTACGGTGAGCAGTTCTTC,CASSRPGYGEQFF
NA,TRBJ1-1,TRBV29-1,NA,TGCAGCGTAAAAGGTTTGATGAACACTGAAGCTTTCTTT,CSVKGLMNTEAFF
TRBD1,TRBJ2-5,TRBV6-2/TRBV6-3,NA,TGTGCCAGCAGTTACACAGGGGCACGGGAGACCCAGTACTTC,CASSYTGARETQYF
NA,TRBJ1-5,TRBV7-2,few,TGTGCCAGCAGGAATCACTATAGCAATCAGCCCCAGCATTTT,CASRNHYSNQPQHF
TRBD2,TRBJ2-1,TRBV6-2/TRBV6-3,few,TGTGCCGGAACTAGCGGGAGTTTGTACAATGAGCAGTTCTTC,CAGTSGSLYNEQFF
TRBD1,TRBJ1-2,TRBV20-1,few,TGCAGTGCTAGAGATTTTGGCCTGGGGACAGGGGGTCGTTCGAGTAACTATGGCTACACCTTC,CSARDFGLGTGGRSSNYGYTF
TRBD2,TRBJ2-5,TRBV18,NA,TGTGCCAGCGCGAGCGGGAGAGGTCAAGAGACCCAGTACTTC,CASASGRGQETQYF
NA,TRBJ1-1,TRBV11-2,few,TGTGCCAGCAGCTTATGGGGGCCAACTGAAGCTTTCTTT,CASSLWGPTEAFF
NA,TRBJ1-2,TRBV10-3,NA,TGTGCCATCAGTGCGCCGTTTAACTATGGCTACACCTTC,CAISAPFNYGYTF
NA,TRBJ1-1,TRBV11-3,few,TGTGCCAGCAGCTTAGACCGGAGTTTCAACACTGAAGCTTTCTTT,CASSLDRSFNTEAFF
NA,TRBJ1-1,TRBV10-3,NA,TGTGCCATCATCTCCCTAGAGGCAGGGGTTGCTGAAGCTTTCTTT,CAIISLEAGVAEAFF
NA,TRBJ1-3,TRBV5-5,NA,TGTGCCAGCAGCCAGTCGTCAGGCCGCTCTGGAAACACCATATATTTT,CASSQSSGRSGNTIYF
NA,TRBJ2-5,TRBV25-1,NA,TGTGCCAGCAGTGACCAGGACTTCCAAGAGACCCAGTACTTC,CASSDQDFQETQYF
NA,TRBJ2-3,TRBV7-2,once,TGTGCCAGCAGCTTAGGGAAGGTTACGCAGTATTTT,CASSLGKVTQYF
TRBD1,TRBJ1-1,TRBV20-1,few,TGCAGTGCTAGAGATCTCGAGGGGGCTAGAAGTTCAGCTTTCTTT,CSARDLEGARSSAFF
TRBD2,TRBJ2-7,TRBV20-1,NA,TGCAGTGTTAATCGGGCGGGAGGGCCGTACGAGCAGTACTTC,CSVNRAGGPYEQYF
TRBD2,TRBJ2-5,TRBV30,few,TGTGCCTGGAGTGTTGGGGCTAGCGGTACTCTCCAAGAGACCCAGTACTTC,CAWSVGASGTLQETQYF
NA,TRBJ2-2,TRBV10-3,few,TGTGCCGCCGGACAGTTAAACACCGGGGAGCTGTTTTTT,CAAGQLNTGELFF
TRBD2,TRBJ2-2,TRBV15,few,TGTGCCACCAGCAGAGCCCCGGGACTAGCGGACACCGGGGAGCTGTTTTTT,CATSRAPGLADTGELFF
NA,TRBJ2-1,TRBV2,few,TGTGCCAGCAGTGTTACGGGAAACAATGAGCAGTTCTTC,CASSVTGNNEQFF
NA,TRBJ1-5,TRBV7-9,few,TGTGCCAGCACGGCCGACGGTAATAATCAGCCCCAGCATTTT,CASTADGNNQPQHF
NA,TRBJ1-4,TRBV6-1,NA,TGTGCCAGCAGTGACAGGGAAGGTGAAAAACTGTTTTTT,CASSDREGEKLFF
NA,TRBJ1-1,TRBV19,NA,TGTGCCAGTAGGGACGGAAGGAACACTGAAGCTTTCTTT,CASRDGRNTEAFF
TRBD1,TRBJ1-1,TRBV6-1,NA,TGTGCCAGCAGTGGACCCTCGGGACAGAGGAACACTGAAGCTTTCTTT,CASSGPSGQRNTEAFF
NA,TRBJ2-1,TRBV20-1,few,TGCAGTGCTGAACGGACCTACAATGAGCAGTTCTTC,CSAERTYNEQFF
TRBD2,TRBJ2-2,TRBV7-7,NA,TGTGCCAGCAGCTTAGATCGACTAGCGGGAAACACCGGGGAGCTGTTTTTT,CASSLDRLAGNTGELFF
NA,TRBJ1-1,TRBV18,NA,TGTGCCAGCTCACCAGGGGAGCGGACTGAAGCTTTCTTT,CASSPGERTEAFF
NA,TRBJ2-5,TRBV20-1,NA,TGCAGTGCTAGAGATAGGGTCTTAATTGAGACCCAGTACTTC,CSARDRVLIETQYF
NA,TRBJ2-3,TRBV7-9,NA,TGTGCCAGCAGCTTAAGCGGTCTAGACACAGATACGCAGTATTTT,CASSLSGLDTDTQYF
TRBD1,TRBJ1-2,TRBV20-1,NA,TGCAGTGCCCACCGGGACAGGGTAAACTATGGCTACACCTTC,CSAHRDRVNYGYTF
NA,TRBJ2-4,TRBV3-1,few,TGTGCCAGCAGCGGGGAGAGATCTCTAGACATTCAGTACTTC,CASSGERSLDIQYF
NA,TRBJ2-5,TRBV7-8,NA,TGTGCCAGCAGACCCGACAGAAGCCAAGAGACCCAGTACTTC,CASRPDRSQETQYF
TRBD1,TRBJ1-2,TRBV12-3/TRBV12-4,many,TGTGCCAGCACATTAAGGGGGCAAGATGGCTACACCTTC,CASTLRGQDGYTF
TRBD2,TRBJ2-1,TRBV18,NA,TGTGCCAGCTCACCTCTAGCGGGAGGGCACAATGAGCAGTTCTTC,CASSPLAGGHNEQFF
NA,TRBJ2-5,TRBV3-1,NA,TGTGCCAGCACCCGCGGACCAAGCGTCCAAGAGACCCAGTACTTC,CASTRGPSVQETQYF
NA,TRBJ2-2,TRBV5-5,NA,TGTGCCAGCAGCCTAAACCCACGGGGTGGCGGGGAGCTGTTTTTT,CASSLNPRGGGELFF
TRBD2,TRBJ2-1,TRBV20-1,NA,TGCAGTGCTAGTGCATGGGGAGGGCAGAACAATGAGCAGTTCTTC,CSASAWGGQNNEQFF